The source of this T cell receptor (beta chain) is a study of T cell responses to AZD1222 COVID-19 vaccine. Here immunoSEQ multiplex PCR was the method, and the copy in TCRdb shows in-frame clones only, minus some. The sample carries roughly 120,000 clones, about 90% recorded once. CDR3 length: 15 residues. Germline V gene sequence: CDR1 MNHEY, CDR2 SMNVEV (reference sequence). Trimming took 5 bases from V and 1 from J, leaving 14 bases between them. Sample: peripheral blood, taken on day 0 of AZD1222 vaccination. The sequence was collected from an adult in good health. The chain links TRBV27 to TRBJ1-2, with a weak D call TRBD1 (5 bases). The CDR3 region is CASSRQGTLNYGYTF. In nucleotides, the CDR3 is TGTGCCAGCAGTCGCCAGGGCACGCTTAACTATGGCTACACCTTC.